This passage covers 23 T cell receptor beta chains from one sample sequenced in a study of somatic mutations in cytotoxic T cells in rheumatoid arthritis. The table came from immunoSEQ multiplex PCR; TCRdb's copy has only in-frame clones and leaves some out. The sample includes roughly 2,200 clones, around four fifths seen only once; the top ten take 10% to 15%. Sequences were obtained from CD8+ T cells sorted from blood. These receptors came from a woman in her sixties or seventies with rheumatoid arthritis.

The rearrangement uses TRBV7-2 and TRBJ2-7; TRBD2 is a possible D gene (5 bases). Germline CDR1 and CDR2: SGHTA and FQGNSA. Trimming took off 4 bases at V and 2 bases at J, with 9 bases between the two ends. The CDR3 is 13 residues long. The CDR3 is CASSSRGTYEQYF. CDR3 coding DNA: TGTGCCAGCAGCTCACGGGGAACCTACGAGCAGTACTTC.

This clone was detected once. This chain uses TRBV19 with TRBJ2-1; TRBD2 matches 12 bases. There are 15 residues in the CDR3. Germline V gene lookup returns CDR1 LNHDA and CDR2 SQIVND (reference sequence). J was trimmed by 3 bases and V by 7 bases; bases with no gene match: 4. CDR3 loop: CASTMTSGSYNEQFF. In nucleotides, the CDR3 is TGTGCCAGTACCATGACTAGCGGGAGCTACAATGAGCAGTTCTTC.

This chain uses TRBV6-5 with TRBJ2-1, with a weak D call TRBD2 (6 bases). Germline V gene data show CDR1 as MNHEY and CDR2 as SVGAGI. This CDR3 contains 16 residues. V shed 0 bases and J shed 4 bases, with 13 bases lying between them. CDR3 sequence (DNA): TGTGCCAGCAGTTACTCGAGGGGACTTCCTTACAATGAGCAGTTCTTC. This sequence encodes CASSYSRGLPYNEQFF.

The chain couples TRBV10-3 to TRBJ1-5; 10 nucleotides align to TRBD1. Looked up from germline, CDR1 is ENHRY and CDR2 is SYGVKD. V lost 9 bases and J lost 0; bases outside the gene matches: 2. This CDR3 is 14 amino acids long. The DNA of the CDR3 is TGTGCCATGGGGACAGGGGATAGCAATCAGCCCCAGCATTTT. This codes for CAMGTGDSNQPQHF.

CDR3 nucleotide sequence: TGTGCCAGCAGTTGGGCCAATGAGCAGTTCTTC. Protein sequence: CASSWANEQFF. The rearrangement uses TRBV28 and TRBJ2-1; D remains ambiguous. V gave up 4 bases and J gave up 6 bases, with 4 bases separating them. Germline V lookup: CDR1 MDHEN, CDR2 SYDVKM. CDR3 length: 11 amino acids.

V usage is TRBV10-3 and J usage is TRBJ2-1, with D possibly TRBD1 on 5 matching bases. Germline-derived CDR1 and CDR2 are ENHRY and SYGVKD. Trimming removed 7 bases from V and 1 base from J, with 8 bases in between. The CDR3 consists of 13 residues. This chain's CDR3 is CAIMAGSYNEQFF. CDR3 DNA sequence: TGTGCCATCATGGCAGGGTCCTACAATGAGCAGTTCTTC.

The CDR3 sequence is CASRLRQGTNNEQFF. CDR3 in DNA: TGTGCCAGTAGACTTAGACAGGGCACTAACAATGAGCAGTTCTTC. The chain couples TRBV19 to TRBJ2-1; TRBD1 agrees at 7 bases. CDR1 and CDR2 from the germline V gene are LNHDA and SQIVND (reference sequence). The V and J ends lost 6 bases and 5 bases, in that order; junction bases with no gene match: 10. This CDR3 region has 15 residues.

CDR3 in amino acids: CASSQQGTYEQYF. CDR3 nucleotides: TGCGCCAGCAGCCAACAGGGGACCTACGAGCAGTACTTC. The chain employs TRBV4-1 and TRBJ2-7, with D perhaps TRBD1 (6 bases). CDR1 is MGHRA and CDR2 is YSYEKL in the germline V gene. Trimming cost V 2 bases and J 2 bases, with 7 bases left between them. The CDR3 extends over 13 amino acids.

V is TRBV5-5 and J is TRBJ2-2; 9 bases align to TRBD2. The CDR3 contains 15 residues. CDR1 is SGHKS, CDR2 YYEKEE, per germline (reference sequence). V dropped 4 bases and J dropped 3; count of bases not matched to a gene: 4. The CDR3 DNA reads as TGTGCCAGCAGCCCCCGGACTAGCGACACCGGGGAGCTGTTTTTT. Protein product: CASSPRTSDTGELFF.

This chain uses TRBV7-2 with TRBJ1-1, with D tentatively TRBD1 (6 bases). CDR1 and CDR2 from the germline V gene are SGHTA and FQGNSA. This CDR3 has 16 amino acids. The ends were cut back, 2 bases at V and 4 bases at J, with 17 bases in the middle. The CDR3, as DNA: TGTGCCAGCAGCTTAATGGCAGGGGCGAGGTCCACTGAAGCTTTCTTT. Amino acid sequence: CASSLMAGARSTEAFF. Combining the CDR3 with reference TRBV7-2 and TRBJ1-1 gives the whole variable domain GAGVSQSPSNKVTEKGKDVELRCDPISGHTALYWYRQSLGQGLEFLIYFQGNSAPDKSGLPSDRFSAERTGGSVSTLTIQRTQQEDSAVYLCASSLMAGARSTEAFFGQGTRLTVV.

This clone was seen a handful of times. V gene TRBV30 combines with J gene TRBJ2-1, with TRBD2 identical over 12 bases. The junction had 23 bases not matched to a gene; V was cut back by 5 bases and J by 3 bases. The CDR3 contains 21 residues. Germline V CDR1 and CDR2: GTSNPN, SVGIG (reference sequence). The CDR3 nucleotides read TGTGCCTGGGAGGGGTTTTCTAGCGGGAGGGCCGGAGACGACTACTACAATGAGCAGTTCTTC. Amino acid sequence: CAWEGFSSGRAGDDYYNEQFF.

The chain joins TRBV5-8 to TRBJ2-7; the D gene is possibly TRBD1 (6 bases). There are 17 residues in the CDR3. Germline V gene sequence: CDR1 SGHTS, CDR2 YDEGEE. Deletions cut 4 bases from V and 0 bases from J, with 20 bases between. The CDR3 is CASSQVGAYASSYEQYF. The CDR3, as DNA: TGTGCCAGCAGCCAGGTGGGGGCGTACGCAAGCTCCTACGAGCAGTACTTC.

This chain connects TRBV4-3 to TRBJ2-2, with TRBD2 matching 8 bases. The CDR3 is 16 amino acids. CDR1 LGHNA and CDR2 YSLEER come from the germline V gene. J gave up 4 bases and V 4 bases, and 8 bases lay outside the gene matches. Here the CDR3 DNA reads TGCGCCAGCAGCCCGTGGCGGGAGGTGAGCACCGGGGAGCTGTTTTTT. It translates to CASSPWREVSTGELFF.

The DNA of the CDR3 is TGTGCCAGTAGTATATTGGGACAGGGCGATGAGCAGTTCTTC. Its protein is CASSILGQGDEQFF. The V call is TRBV19, the J call TRBJ2-1, with 9 bases matching TRBD1. The CDR3 is 14 amino acids. With V trimmed by 2 bases and J by 8 bases, 4 bases remained unmatched. CDR1 and CDR2 (germline): LNHDA, SQIVND (reference sequence).

V is TRBV5-4 and J is TRBJ1-2; the D is unclear. There are 14 residues in the CDR3. Germline CDR1 and CDR2: SGHNT and YYREEE (reference sequence). V was clipped by 4 bases and J by 4 bases, with 14 bases between them. In nucleotides, the CDR3 is TGTGCCAGCAGCCGCAGTGAGGAGAGCTATGGCTACACCTTC. Amino acid sequence: CASSRSEESYGYTF. Looking up the rest from reference TRBV5-4 and TRBJ1-2 gives the full variable domain: ETGVTQSPTHLIKTRGQQVTLRCSSQSGHNTVSWYQQALGQGPQFIFQYYREEENGRGNFPPRFSGLQFPNYSSELNVNALELDDSALYLCASSRSEESYGYTFGSGTRLTVV.

The chain carries TRBV5-5 and TRBJ1-1, with 9 bases fitting TRBD1. The CDR3 is made up of 14 amino acids. Germline V gene sequence: CDR1 SGHKS, CDR2 YYEKEE (reference sequence). Trimming at V came to 5 bases and at J to 5 bases, leaving 7 bases not matched to a gene. The DNA for the CDR3 is TGTGCCAGCAGTTCAGGACAGGGGTGGACTGAAGCTTTCTTT. Its protein product is CASSSGQGWTEAFF.

The J gene is TRBJ2-1, the V gene TRBV10-3, with 10 bases matching TRBD1. The CDR3 totals 12 residues. Trimming at V came to 9 bases and at J to 5 bases, leaving 1 base not matched to a gene. CDR1 is ENHRY and CDR2 is SYGVKD in the germline V gene. The CDR3 loop is CAIGTGDNEQFF. In DNA, the CDR3 is TGTGCCATTGGGACAGGGGACAATGAGCAGTTCTTC.

This clone was seen more than once but under ten times. This rearrangement joins TRBV4-3 to TRBJ2-1, with 9 bases matching TRBD2. The germline CDR1 and CDR2 sequences are LGHNA and YSLEER. V lost 1 base to trimming and J lost 6 bases; unmatched junction nucleotides: 7. This CDR3 has 16 residues. The CDR3 DNA follows: TGCGCCAGCAGCCAAGCCCCCGCGGGAGGGCCCAATGAGCAGTTCTTC. Translated: CASSQAPAGGPNEQFF.

The chain employs TRBV4-1 and TRBJ2-5; a weak D match, TRBD2 (6 bases). Trimming took 0 bases from V and 4 from J, leaving 12 bases between them. Germline V CDR1 and CDR2: MGHRA, YSYEKL. This CDR3 region has 15 residues. The CDR3 bases are TGCGCCAGCAGCCAAGATCGGGGAGGAATAGAGACCCAGTACTTC. Translated: CASSQDRGGIETQYF.

This clone was picked up a small number of times. The V and J genes are TRBV6-4 and TRBJ2-3; 9 bases map to TRBD2. Germline CDR1 reads MRHNA; CDR2 reads SNTAGT. V was pared by 0 bases and J by 6 bases, with 7 bases of the junction left unmatched. The CDR3 consists of 16 residues. The chain's CDR3 is CASSDSSSGSADTQYF. The CDR3 DNA is TGTGCCAGCAGTGACTCGAGTAGCGGGAGTGCCGATACGCAGTATTTT.

CDR3: CASSLSTSGSEQYF. The DNA of the CDR3 is TGTGCCAGCAGTTTATCGACTAGTGGCAGCGAGCAGTACTTC. V gene TRBV27 combines with J gene TRBJ2-7, with a possible D match to TRBD2 (6 bases). V was clipped by 0 bases and J by 6 bases, with 12 bases between them. Per the germline V gene, CDR1 is MNHEY and CDR2 is SMNVEV (reference sequence). The CDR3 runs to 14 residues.

This chain joins TRBV9 and TRBJ2-7; 10 bases match TRBD1. With V trimmed by 3 bases and J by 4 bases, 10 bases remained unmatched. Germline CDR1 SGDLS, CDR2 YYNGEE. CDR3 size: 16 residues. CDR3 loop: CASSAGTGQGQYEQYF. In DNA form, the CDR3 reads TGTGCCAGCAGCGCTGGGACGGGACAGGGGCAGTACGAGCAGTACTTC.

The chain has TRBV4-3 and TRBJ1-2; 9 bases match TRBD1. Germline V gene data show CDR1 as LGHNA and CDR2 as YSLEER. The V gene end was trimmed by 0 bases and the J gene end by 5 bases; junction bases not matched to a gene: 7. CDR3 length: 16 residues. The CDR3 sequence is CASSQEPQGARYGYTF. DNA for the CDR3: TGCGCCAGCAGCCAAGAACCACAGGGGGCAAGGTATGGCTACACCTTC.